The 21 T cell receptor beta chains listed next were all sequenced from one sample in a study of blood T cells in healthy people across ages. Primed by a sample-barcoded 5' primer and a J-beta primer mix, a second PCR proceeded for about 6 to 11 cycles. TCRdb re-analysed the 5' RACE reads in MiXCR, keeping a single row per CDR3 protein. The sample records around 870,000 distinct CDR3 sequences, 29% being singletons. Sequencing was done on a sample of blood. The receptors stem from a woman of 80 years or more in good health.

In this sample, this clonotype turned up many times. The chain uses TRBV20-1 and TRBJ1-2; the D is unclear. V was pared by 5 bases and J by 5 bases, with 12 bases between. The CDR3 extends over 12 amino acids. Germline CDR1 reads DFQATT; CDR2 reads SNEGSKA (reference sequence). The CDR3 reads CSAHGPGYGYTF. CDR3 nucleotide sequence: TGCAGTGCTCATGGGCCGGGGTATGGCTACACCTTC.

The J gene is TRBJ2-5, the V gene TRBV7-2, with D perhaps given as TRBD1 or TRBD2 (5 bases each). The DNA end lines up better with TRBJ2-7; the J call may be wrong. Germline CDR1 is SGHTA and CDR2 is FQGNSA. The length of the CDR3 is 14 residues. The DNA for the CDR3 is TGTGCCAGCAGTGACGGGACGGGTTACTACGAGCAGTACTTC. Protein: CASSDGTGYYEQYF.

The chain joins TRBV6-6 to TRBJ1-4; D is uncertain. The CDR3 contains 15 residues. The V and J ends lost 4 bases and 6 bases respectively, with 15 bases between them. Germline CDR1 is MNHNY and CDR2 is SVGAGI (reference sequence). The CDR3 reads CASSSTDRRDEKLFF. CDR3 DNA sequence: TGTGCCAGCAGTTCCACGGATCGGAGGGATGAAAAACTGTTTTTT.

This clonotype was observed a few times. This chain connects TRBV6-4 to TRBJ2-7; D is perhaps TRBD2 (7 bases). The ends were cut back, 5 bases at V and 7 bases at J, with 21 bases in the middle. Germline V gene data show CDR1 as MRHNA and CDR2 as SNTAGT. There are 15 residues in the CDR3. The CDR3 region is CASSPGAGVNNEQYF. The CDR3 DNA reads TGTGCCAGCAGTCCAGGGGCGGGGGTGAACAATGAGCAGTACTTC.

The J gene is TRBJ2-1, the V gene TRBV6-1; 11 nucleotides agree with TRBD2. This CDR3 is 16 amino acids long. Germline values: CDR1 MNHNS, CDR2 SASEGT. Losses at the gene ends were 4 bases for V and 5 bases for J; bases not matched to a gene: 7. This CDR3 is CASSGLAGIPDNEQFF. The CDR3 region has the DNA TGTGCCAGCAGTGGACTAGCGGGAATCCCAGACAATGAGCAGTTCTTC.

This clonotype was recorded only once. This clone may be a read error of a much larger clone one base away. The genes are TRBV9 and TRBJ2-1, with a possible D match to TRBD2 (5 bases). The V gene lost 4 bases and the J gene lost 7 bases, with 15 bases spanning the gap. The CDR3 runs to 14 residues. Germline values: CDR1 SGDLS, CDR2 YYNGEE. CDR3 sequence: CASSTEDGKNEQFF. The CDR3 region has the DNA TGTGCCAGCAGCACGGAGGACGGCAAAAATGAGCAGTTCTTC.

Many counts were recorded for this clonotype. The chain has TRBV6-1 and TRBJ2-3; D not resolved. Per germline, CDR1 MNHNS and CDR2 SASEGT. The CDR3 is 19 residues long. Trimming removed 5 bases at V and 3 bases at J, with 27 bases between. CDR3 protein: CASSLYPLSLTDGTDTQYF. CDR3 nucleotides: TGTGCCAGCAGTCTCTACCCCCTCTCCCTGACGGATGGGACAGATACGCAGTATTTT.

The chain couples TRBV6-6 to TRBJ2-1, with D perhaps matching TRBD2 (5 bases). The V end was cut by 2 bases, the J end by 13 bases, with 21 bases between. The CDR3 consists of 15 residues. Germline CDR1 is MNHNY and CDR2 is SVGAGI (reference sequence). CDR3 nucleotide sequence: TGTGCCAGCAGTTACGGGTCTAGCTTCGTGGAGACCCAGTTCTTC. Protein sequence: CASSYGSSFVETQFF.

DNA for the CDR3: TGCAGTGCGAGAAAACCGGCTGCAGATACGCAGTATTTT. Protein: CSARKPAADTQYF. This chain uses TRBV20-1 with TRBJ2-3, with D uncertain. The CDR3 totals 13 residues. V was cut by 6 bases and J by 4 bases, with 14 bases left in between. The V gene's germline CDR1 is DFQATT and CDR2 SNEGSKA (reference sequence).

The V gene is TRBV11-2, the J gene TRBJ2-1; TRBD2 matches at 14 bases. The V segment lost 3 bases and the J segment 7 bases; nucleotides outside the gene matches: 5. Germline V gives CDR1 SGHAT, CDR2 FQNNGV. This CDR3 is built from 16 residues. CDR3 amino acids: CASSFRLAGGENEQFF. In DNA, the CDR3 is TGTGCCAGCAGCTTCCGACTAGCGGGGGGGGAGAATGAGCAGTTCTTC.

This CDR3 reads CASSAKGGGVDEQFF. The CDR3, as DNA: TGCGCCAGCAGTGCTAAGGGCGGGGGGGTCGATGAGCAGTTCTTC. The chain links TRBV10-1 to TRBJ2-1, with 9 bases fitting TRBD2. Trimming cost V 4 bases and J 8 bases; bases outside gene matches: 9. The CDR3 runs to 15 residues. Germline V gene lookup returns CDR1 WNHNN and CDR2 SYGVQD (reference sequence).

This clonotype showed up just a few times. In DNA, the CDR3 is TGTGCCAGCAGCTTAGATTATAGGAGCACCGGGGAGCTGTTTTTT. Its protein product is CASSLDYRSTGELFF. The V call is TRBV7-2, the J call TRBJ2-2; the D is unclear. The CDR3 loop spans 15 amino acids. Germline assignment: CDR1 SGHTA and CDR2 FQGNSA. Trimming took 1 base from V and 4 from J, leaving 10 bases between them.

This clonotype was picked up a small number of times. J is TRBJ1-2 and V is TRBV14, with D hard to call. The V gene lost 2 bases and the J gene lost 4 bases, with 8 bases spanning the gap. The CDR3 is 13 amino acids. Looked up from germline, CDR1 is SGHDN and CDR2 is FVKESK. DNA of the CDR3: TGTGCCAGCAGCCAAAGGTGGGGCTATGGCTACACCTTC. The encoded protein is CASSQRWGYGYTF.

The rearrangement joins TRBV20-1 to TRBJ2-2; TRBD2 agrees at 9 bases. Losses at the gene ends were 0 bases for V and 5 bases for J; bases not matched to a gene: 7. The CDR3 loop spans 16 amino acids. Germline values: CDR1 DFQATT, CDR2 SNEGSKA (reference sequence). CDR3 residues: CSARDQSGGRTGELFF. In DNA form, the CDR3 reads TGCAGTGCTAGAGATCAAAGCGGGGGGAGAACCGGGGAGCTGTTTTTT.

The rearrangement uses TRBV12-3 or TRBV12-4 and TRBJ2-3; D is perhaps TRBD1 (5 bases). Trimming cost V 5 bases and J 13 bases, with 22 bases left between them. The CDR3 contains 14 residues. The CDR3 DNA reads as TGTGCCAGCAGTCCCCACCAGGGCACAGATGCGGAGTATTTT. Its protein is CASSPHQGTDAEYF.

A few counts support this clonotype. DNA of the CDR3: TGTGCCAGCAGTTTAAGGCGGGGCGGACAGGGTAATCAGCCCCAGCATTTT. Protein product: CASSLRRGGQGNQPQHF. The J gene is TRBJ1-5, the V gene TRBV27; 8 nucleotides agree with TRBD1. Losses at the gene ends were 2 bases for V and 4 bases for J; bases not matched to a gene: 10. Germline CDR1 and CDR2: MNHEY and SMNVEV (reference sequence). This CDR3 is 17 amino acids long.

This clonotype was observed a few times. This rearrangement joins TRBV30 to TRBJ2-7, with D uncertain. This CDR3 comprises 14 residues. Germline V lookup: CDR1 GTSNPN, CDR2 SVGIG (reference sequence). The germline V and J ends were trimmed by 1 base and 2 bases, with 12 bases remaining between them. CDR3 protein: CAWSGVGRAYEQYF. The CDR3 DNA reads as TGTGCCTGGAGTGGGGTGGGTAGGGCCTACGAGCAGTACTTC.

The chain links TRBV18 to TRBJ1-2; 7 bases map to TRBD1. Germline CDR1 and CDR2: KGHSH and LQKENI. The CDR3 consists of 16 residues. V lost 3 bases, J lost 4 bases, and 11 bases stayed unmatched. The CDR3: CASSPSGTAGSYGYTF. The DNA for the CDR3 is TGTGCCAGCTCACCCTCGGGGACAGCTGGTTCCTATGGCTACACCTTC. The entire variable domain, with the rest obtained from reference TRBV18 and TRBJ1-2, is as follows: NAGVMQNPRHLVRRRGQEARLRCSPMKGHSHVYWYRQLPEEGLKFMVYLQKENIIDESGMPKERFSAEFPKEGPSILRIQQVVRGDSAAYFCASSPSGTAGSYGYTFGSGTRLTVV.

Points on this clonotype: A clone one base away is much larger, so this may be a read error. The rearrangement links TRBV20-1 to TRBJ2-1, with 9 bases lining up with TRBD2. The DNA matches TRBJ2-7 better at its end, which makes the J call doubtful. The CDR3 spans 16 residues. CDR1 is DFQATT and CDR2 is SNEGSKA in the germline V gene (reference sequence). The chain's CDR3 is CSAIPGTSPAYNEQYF. The CDR3 DNA is TGCAGTGCAATCCCCGGGACTAGCCCCGCCTACAATGAGCAGTACTTC.

Of note for this clonotype: This sequence may be a read error, since a much larger clone differs from it by one base. The chain joins TRBV9 to TRBJ2-7; 9 bases map to TRBD2. V lost 4 bases, J lost 5 bases, and 10 bases stayed unmatched. This CDR3 has 15 amino acids. Germline V gene lookup returns CDR1 SGDLS and CDR2 YYNGEE. The CDR3 sequence is CASSPSAGGADEQYF. The CDR3 DNA reads as TGTGCCAGCAGCCCCTCCGCGGGGGGGGCCGACGAGCAGTACTTC. Together with reference TRBV9 and TRBJ2-7, the CDR3 gives the full variable domain: DSGVTQTPKHLITATGQRVTLRCSPRSGDLSVYWYQQSLDQGLQFLIQYYNGEERAKGNILERFSAQQFPDLHSELNLSSLELGDSALYFCASSPSAGGADEQYFGPGTRLTVT.

This clonotype was counted ten times or more. V is TRBV6-2 or TRBV6-3 and J is TRBJ2-1; 11 bases are a match to TRBD2. The CDR3 runs to 15 residues. CDR1 and CDR2 (germline): MNHEY, SVGEGT. V lost 0 bases and J lost 5; bases outside the gene matches: 0. The CDR3 DNA reads TGTGCCAGCAGTTACTCTAGCGGGGGGGACAATGAGCAGTTCTTC. Its translation: CASSYSSGGDNEQFF.